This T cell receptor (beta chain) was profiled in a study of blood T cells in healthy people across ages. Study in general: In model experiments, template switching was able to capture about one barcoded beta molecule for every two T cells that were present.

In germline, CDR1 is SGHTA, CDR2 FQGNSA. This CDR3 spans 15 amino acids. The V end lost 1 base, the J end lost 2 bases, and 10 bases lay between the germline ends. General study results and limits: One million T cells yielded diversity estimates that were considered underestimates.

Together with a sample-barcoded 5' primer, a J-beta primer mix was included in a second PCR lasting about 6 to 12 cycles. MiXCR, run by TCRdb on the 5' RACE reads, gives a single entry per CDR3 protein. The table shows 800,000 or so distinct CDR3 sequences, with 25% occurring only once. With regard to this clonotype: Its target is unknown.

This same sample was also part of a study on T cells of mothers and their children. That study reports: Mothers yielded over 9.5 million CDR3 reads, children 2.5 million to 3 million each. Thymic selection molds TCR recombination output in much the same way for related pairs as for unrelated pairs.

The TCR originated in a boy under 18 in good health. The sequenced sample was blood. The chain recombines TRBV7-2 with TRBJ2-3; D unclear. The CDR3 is CASSLELSFTDTQYF. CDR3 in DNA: TGTGCCAGCAGCTTAGAGCTTAGCTTCACAGATACGCAGTATTTT.